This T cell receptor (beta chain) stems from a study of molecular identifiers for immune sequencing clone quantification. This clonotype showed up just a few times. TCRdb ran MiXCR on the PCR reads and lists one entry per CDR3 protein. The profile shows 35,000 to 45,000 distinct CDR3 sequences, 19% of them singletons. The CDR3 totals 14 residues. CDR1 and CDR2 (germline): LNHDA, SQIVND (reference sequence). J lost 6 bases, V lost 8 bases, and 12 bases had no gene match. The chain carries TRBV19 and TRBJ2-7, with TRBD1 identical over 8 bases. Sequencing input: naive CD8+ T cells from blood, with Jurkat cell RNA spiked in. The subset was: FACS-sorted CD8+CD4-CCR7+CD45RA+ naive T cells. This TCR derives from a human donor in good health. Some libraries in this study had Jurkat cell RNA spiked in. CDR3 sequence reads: CASGGGTGHVEQYF. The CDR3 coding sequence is TGTGCCAGTGGAGGGGGGACAGGCCATGTCGAGCAGTACTTC.